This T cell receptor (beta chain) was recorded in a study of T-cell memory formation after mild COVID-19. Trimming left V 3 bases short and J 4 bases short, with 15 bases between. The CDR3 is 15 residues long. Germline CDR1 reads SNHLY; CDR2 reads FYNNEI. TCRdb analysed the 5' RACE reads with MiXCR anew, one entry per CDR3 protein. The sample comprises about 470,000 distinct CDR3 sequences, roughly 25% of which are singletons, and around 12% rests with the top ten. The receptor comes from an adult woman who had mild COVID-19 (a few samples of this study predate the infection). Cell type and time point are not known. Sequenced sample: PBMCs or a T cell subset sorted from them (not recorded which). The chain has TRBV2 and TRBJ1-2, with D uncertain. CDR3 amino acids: CASSEAGSRGYGYTF. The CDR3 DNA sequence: TGTGCCAGCAGTGAGGCGGGAAGTCGAGGCTATGGCTACACCTTC.